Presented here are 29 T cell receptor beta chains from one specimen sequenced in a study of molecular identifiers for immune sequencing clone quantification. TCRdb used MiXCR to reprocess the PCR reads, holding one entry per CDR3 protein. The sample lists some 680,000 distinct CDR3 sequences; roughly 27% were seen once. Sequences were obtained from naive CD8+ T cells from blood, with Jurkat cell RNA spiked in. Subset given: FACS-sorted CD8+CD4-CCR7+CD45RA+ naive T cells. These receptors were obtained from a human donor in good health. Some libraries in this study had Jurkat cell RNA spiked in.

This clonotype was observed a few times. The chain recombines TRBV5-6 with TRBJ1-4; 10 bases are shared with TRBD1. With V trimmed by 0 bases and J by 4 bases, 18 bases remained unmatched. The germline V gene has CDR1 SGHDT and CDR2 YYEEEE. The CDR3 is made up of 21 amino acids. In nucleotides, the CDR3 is TGTGCCAGCAGCTTGGCATACCGGGACAGGGGACCTCATACTCTTAATGAAAAACTGTTTTTT. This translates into CASSLAYRDRGPHTLNEKLFF.

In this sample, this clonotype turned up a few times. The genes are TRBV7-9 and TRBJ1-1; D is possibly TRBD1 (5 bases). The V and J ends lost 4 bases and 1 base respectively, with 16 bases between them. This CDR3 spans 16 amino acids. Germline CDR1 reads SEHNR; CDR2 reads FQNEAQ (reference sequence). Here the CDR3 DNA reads TGTGCCAGCAGCTCAACCCCAGGGTTTCGGAACACTGAAGCTTTCTTT. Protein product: CASSSTPGFRNTEAFF.

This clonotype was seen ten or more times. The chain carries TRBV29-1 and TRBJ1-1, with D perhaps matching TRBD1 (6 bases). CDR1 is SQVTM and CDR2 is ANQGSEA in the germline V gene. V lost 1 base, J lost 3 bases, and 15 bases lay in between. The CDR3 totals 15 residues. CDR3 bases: TGCAGCGTTGAAGGCTTGGGGGGGCCGGACACTGAAGCTTTCTTT. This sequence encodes CSVEGLGGPDTEAFF.

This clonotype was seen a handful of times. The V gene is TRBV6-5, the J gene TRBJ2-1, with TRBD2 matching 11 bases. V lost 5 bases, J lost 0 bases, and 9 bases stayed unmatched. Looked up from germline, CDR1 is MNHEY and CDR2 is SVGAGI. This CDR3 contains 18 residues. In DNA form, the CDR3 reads TGTGCCAGCAGTCCCCTAGCGGGGGGTCGGAGCTCCTACAATGAGCAGTTCTTC. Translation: CASSPLAGGRSSYNEQFF.

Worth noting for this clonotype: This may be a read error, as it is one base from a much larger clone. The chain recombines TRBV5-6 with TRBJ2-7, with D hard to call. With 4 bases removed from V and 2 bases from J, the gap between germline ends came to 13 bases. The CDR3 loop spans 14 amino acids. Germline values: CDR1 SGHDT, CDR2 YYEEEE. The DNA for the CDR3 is TGTGCCAGCAGCCCTCCGTCCCGGACCTACGAGCAGTACTTC. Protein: CASSPPSRTYEQYF.

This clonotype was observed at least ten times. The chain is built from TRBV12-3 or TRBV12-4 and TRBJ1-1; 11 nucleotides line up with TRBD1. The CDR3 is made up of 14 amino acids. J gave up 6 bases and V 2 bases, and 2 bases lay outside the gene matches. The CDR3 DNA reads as TGTGCCAGCAGTTTAAGGGGACAGGGGGCTGAAGCTTTCTTT. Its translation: CASSLRGQGAEAFF.

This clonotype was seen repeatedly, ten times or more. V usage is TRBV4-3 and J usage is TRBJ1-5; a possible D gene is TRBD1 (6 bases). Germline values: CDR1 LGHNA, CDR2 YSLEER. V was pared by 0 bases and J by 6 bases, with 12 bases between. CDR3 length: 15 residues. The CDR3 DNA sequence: TGCGCCAGCAGCCAAGATCTCAGGGGAGGTCAGCCCCAGCATTTT. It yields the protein CASSQDLRGGQPQHF.

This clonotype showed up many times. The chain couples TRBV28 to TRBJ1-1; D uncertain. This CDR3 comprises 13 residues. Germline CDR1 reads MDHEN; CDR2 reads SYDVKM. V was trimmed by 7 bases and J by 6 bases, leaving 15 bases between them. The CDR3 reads CASTISPSAEAFF. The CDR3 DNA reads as TGTGCCAGCACCATCTCCCCTTCAGCTGAAGCTTTCTTT.

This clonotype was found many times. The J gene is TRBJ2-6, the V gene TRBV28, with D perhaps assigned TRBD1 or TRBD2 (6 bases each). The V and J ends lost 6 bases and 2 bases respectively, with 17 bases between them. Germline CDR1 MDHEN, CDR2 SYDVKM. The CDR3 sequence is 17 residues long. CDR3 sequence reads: CASSGGDIIAGANVLTF. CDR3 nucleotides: TGTGCCAGCAGCGGGGGCGACATAATTGCTGGGGCCAACGTCCTGACTTTC.

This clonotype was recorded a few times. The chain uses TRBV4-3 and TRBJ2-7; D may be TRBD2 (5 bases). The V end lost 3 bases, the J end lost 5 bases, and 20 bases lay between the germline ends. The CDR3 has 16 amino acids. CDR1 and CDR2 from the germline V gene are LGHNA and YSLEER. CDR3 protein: CASSHDYPSQTNEQYF. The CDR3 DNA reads TGCGCCAGCAGCCACGACTACCCCAGTCAGACCAACGAGCAGTACTTC.

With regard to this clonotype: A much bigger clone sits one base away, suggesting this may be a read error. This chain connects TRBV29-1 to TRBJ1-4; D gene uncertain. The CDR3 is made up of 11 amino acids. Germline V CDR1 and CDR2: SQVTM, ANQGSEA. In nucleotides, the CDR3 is TGCAGCGCACGGCGGGGAGAAAATCTGTTTTTT. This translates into CSARRGENLFF.

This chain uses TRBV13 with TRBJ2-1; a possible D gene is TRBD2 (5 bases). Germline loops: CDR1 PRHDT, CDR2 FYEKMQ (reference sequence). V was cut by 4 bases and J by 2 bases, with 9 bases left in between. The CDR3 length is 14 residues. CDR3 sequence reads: CASSSDGTYNEQFF. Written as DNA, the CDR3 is TGTGCCAGCAGCTCGGACGGGACCTACAATGAGCAGTTCTTC.

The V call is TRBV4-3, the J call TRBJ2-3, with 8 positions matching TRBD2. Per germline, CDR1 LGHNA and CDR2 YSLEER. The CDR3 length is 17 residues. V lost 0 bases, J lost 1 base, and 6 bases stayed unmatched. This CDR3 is CASSQEGRGAGTDTQYF. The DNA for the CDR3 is TGCGCCAGCAGCCAAGAGGGGCGGGGGGCCGGCACAGATACGCAGTATTTT.

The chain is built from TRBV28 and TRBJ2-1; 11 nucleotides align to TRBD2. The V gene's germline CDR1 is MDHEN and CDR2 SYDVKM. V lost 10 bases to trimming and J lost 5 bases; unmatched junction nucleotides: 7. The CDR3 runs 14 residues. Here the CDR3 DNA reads TGTGCCACCCTTACTAGCGGGGGACACAATGAGCAGTTCTTC. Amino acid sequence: CATLTSGGHNEQFF.

The CDR3 region is CASTFQVGPYEQYF. CDR3 DNA: TGTGCCAGTACCTTCCAGGTGGGACCCTACGAGCAGTACTTC. This chain joins TRBV19 and TRBJ2-7; either TRBD1 or TRBD2 may supply D (5 bases each). The ends were cut back, 7 bases at V and 2 bases at J, with 15 bases in the middle. CDR3 size: 14 residues. The germline CDR1 and CDR2 sequences are LNHDA and SQIVND (reference sequence).

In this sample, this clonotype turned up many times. The DNA of the CDR3 is TGTGCCAGCAGCCTCATAAGGCAAGCTACGCAGTATTTT. Translating it yields CASSLIRQATQYF. V and J are TRBV11-2 and TRBJ2-3; D unresolved. The ends were cut back, 5 bases at V and 8 bases at J, with 14 bases in the middle. The CDR3 contains 13 residues. Germline V gives CDR1 SGHAT, CDR2 FQNNGV.

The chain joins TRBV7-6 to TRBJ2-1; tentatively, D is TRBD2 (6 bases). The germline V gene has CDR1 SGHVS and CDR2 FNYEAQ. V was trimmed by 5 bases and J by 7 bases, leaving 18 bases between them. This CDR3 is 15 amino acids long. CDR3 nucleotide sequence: TGTGCCAGCAGCCTAGACGGGGGTTTGTGGAATGAGCAGTTCTTC. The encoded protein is CASSLDGGLWNEQFF.

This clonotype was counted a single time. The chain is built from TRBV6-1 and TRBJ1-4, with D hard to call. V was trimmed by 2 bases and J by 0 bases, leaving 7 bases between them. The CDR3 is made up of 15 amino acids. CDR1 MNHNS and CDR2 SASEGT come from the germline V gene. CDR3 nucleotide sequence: TGTGCCAGCAGTGAATTTAGAGCAACTAATGAAAAACTGTTTTTT. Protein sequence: CASSEFRATNEKLFF.

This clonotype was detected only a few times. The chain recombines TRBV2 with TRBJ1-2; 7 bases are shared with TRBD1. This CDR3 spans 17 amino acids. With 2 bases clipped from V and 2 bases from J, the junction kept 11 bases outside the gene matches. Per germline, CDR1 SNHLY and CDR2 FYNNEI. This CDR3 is CASSEQSGGNLNYGYTF. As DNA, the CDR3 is TGTGCCAGCAGTGAACAGTCAGGGGGGAACCTGAACTATGGCTACACCTTC.

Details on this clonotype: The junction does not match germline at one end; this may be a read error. Here the CDR3 reads CASSLIVSYDYTF. The CDR3 DNA follows: TGTGCCAGCAGTTTAATTGTCTCCTATGACTACACCTTC. The chain carries TRBV12-3 or TRBV12-4 and TRBJ1-2, with D hard to call. The CDR3 contains 13 residues.

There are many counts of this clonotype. The CDR3 DNA reads TGCGCCAGCAGCCAAGAAGCCGCAGCCTACACTGAAGCTTTCTTT. Protein: CASSQEAAAYTEAFF. The chain uses TRBV4-3 and TRBJ1-1; D is unresolved. The CDR3 extends over 15 amino acids. V lost 0 bases and J lost 3, with 11 bases in between. CDR1 and CDR2 (germline): LGHNA, YSLEER.

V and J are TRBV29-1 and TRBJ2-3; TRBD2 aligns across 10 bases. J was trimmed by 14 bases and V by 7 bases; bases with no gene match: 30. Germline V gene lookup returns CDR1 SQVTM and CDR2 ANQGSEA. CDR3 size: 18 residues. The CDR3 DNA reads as TGCAGCGGCGTGATCTTAGTAGCGGGGGGCCTTTTCCCCGCTCCGCCGTATTTT. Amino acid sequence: CSGVILVAGGLFPAPPYF.

CDR3 protein: CASSHGPLYEQYF. The CDR3 DNA reads as TGTGCCAGTAGTCACGGGCCCTTATACGAGCAGTACTTC. The chain couples TRBV19 to TRBJ2-7, with unresolved D. V lost 5 bases and J lost 4, with 12 bases in between. Germline lookup yields CDR1 LNHDA and CDR2 SQIVND (reference sequence). This CDR3 comprises 13 residues. Complete variable domain (other parts from reference TRBV19 and TRBJ2-7): DGGITQSPKYLFRKEGQNVTLSCEQNLNHDAMYWYRQDPGQGLRLIYYSQIVNDFQKGDIAEGYSVSREKKESFPLTVTSAQKNPTAFYLCASSHGPLYEQYFGPGTRLTVT.

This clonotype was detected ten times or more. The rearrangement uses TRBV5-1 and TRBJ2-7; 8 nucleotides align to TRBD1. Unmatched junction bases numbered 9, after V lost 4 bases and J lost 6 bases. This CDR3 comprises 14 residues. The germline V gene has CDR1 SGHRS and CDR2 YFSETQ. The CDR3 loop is CASSIYQGAFEQYF. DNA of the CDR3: TGCGCCAGCAGCATATACCAGGGGGCGTTCGAGCAGTACTTC.

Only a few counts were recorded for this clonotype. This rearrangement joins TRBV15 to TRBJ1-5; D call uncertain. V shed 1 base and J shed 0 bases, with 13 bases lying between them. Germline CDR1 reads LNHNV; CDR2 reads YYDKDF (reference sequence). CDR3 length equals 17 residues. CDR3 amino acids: CATSRAGVPISNQPQHF. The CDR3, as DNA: TGTGCCACCAGCAGAGCTGGGGTCCCTATTAGCAATCAGCCCCAGCATTTT.

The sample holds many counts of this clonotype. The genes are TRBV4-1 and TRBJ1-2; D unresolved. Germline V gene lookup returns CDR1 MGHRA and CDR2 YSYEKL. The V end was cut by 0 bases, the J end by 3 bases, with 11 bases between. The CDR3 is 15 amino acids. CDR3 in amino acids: CASSQERMLDYGYTF. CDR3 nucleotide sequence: TGCGCCAGCAGCCAAGAACGCATGCTTGACTATGGCTACACCTTC.

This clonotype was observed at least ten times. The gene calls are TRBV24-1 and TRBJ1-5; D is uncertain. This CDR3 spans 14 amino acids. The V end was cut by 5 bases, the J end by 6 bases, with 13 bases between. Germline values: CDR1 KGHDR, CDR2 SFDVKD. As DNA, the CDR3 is TGTGCCACCAGTGTAACAGAGCTGAGTCAGCCCCAGCATTTT. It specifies CATSVTELSQPQHF.

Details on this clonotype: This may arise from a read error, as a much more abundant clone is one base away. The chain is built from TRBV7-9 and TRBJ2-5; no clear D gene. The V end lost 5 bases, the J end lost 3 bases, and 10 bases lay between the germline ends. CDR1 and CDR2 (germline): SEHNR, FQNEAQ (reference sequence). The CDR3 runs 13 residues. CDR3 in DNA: TGTGCCAGCAGCGCTGGAATGAAAGAGACCCAGTACTTC. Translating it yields CASSAGMKETQYF.

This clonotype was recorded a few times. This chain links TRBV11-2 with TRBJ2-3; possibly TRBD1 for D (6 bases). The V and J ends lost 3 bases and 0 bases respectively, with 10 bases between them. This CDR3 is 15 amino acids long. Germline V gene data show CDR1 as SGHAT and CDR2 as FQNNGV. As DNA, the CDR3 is TGTGCCAGCAGCTTTGGCAGGGGAAGCACAGATACGCAGTATTTT. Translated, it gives CASSFGRGSTDTQYF.